This T cell receptor beta chain was found in a study of cytomegalovirus exposure and HLA in healthy donors. Study information: Membership in the Caucasian-associated ancestry cluster was found for 81% of fewer than 450 genotyped donors.

PCR was performed using 60 Vbeta and 13 Jbeta primers. Profiled with immunoSEQ multiplex PCR; TCRdb holds only in-frame clones, not every one. The repertoire includes approximately 120,000 clones, around 75% of them detected once, and less than 5% sits in the top ten. With 4 bases clipped from V and 3 bases from J, the junction kept 9 bases outside the gene matches. The germline V gene encodes CDR1 SGHTA and CDR2 FQGTGA. The CDR3 runs 16 residues. The receptor was isolated from a man in his sixties in good health and CMV-seropositive. The sample consisted of PBMCs. The V call is TRBV7-3, the J call TRBJ2-5, with 9 bases identical to TRBD1. CDR3 protein: CASSSTGQGLKETQYF. Written as DNA, the CDR3 is TGTGCCAGCAGCTCAACAGGACAGGGGTTAAAAGAGACCCAGTACTTC.